These 30 T cell receptor beta chains came from one sample sequenced in a study of blood T cell repertoires in COVID-19. Assay used: immunoSEQ multiplex PCR; TCRdb lists only in-frame clones, some missing. The sample yields 30,000 to 35,000 clones, around 86% seen once. Sequencing was done on a sample of peripheral blood. These receptors all come from a man aged 80 or over with active COVID-19.

J is TRBJ2-7 and V is TRBV5-6, with 10 bases aligning to TRBD2. This CDR3 is 15 amino acids long. The ends lost 4 bases at V and 0 bases at J; junction bases unmatched: 4. Germline assignment: CDR1 SGHDT and CDR2 YYEEEE. The CDR3: CASSGGLANSYEQYF. The CDR3 DNA is TGTGCCAGCAGCGGGGGACTAGCGAACTCCTACGAGCAGTACTTC.

The chain carries TRBV6-5 and TRBJ2-1; 8 bases are a match to TRBD2. The CDR3 has 14 residues. From germline, CDR1 is MNHEY and CDR2 SVGAGI. J gave up 1 base and V 6 bases, and 2 bases lay outside the gene matches. CDR3 protein: CASSLAGSYNEQFF. The DNA for the CDR3 is TGTGCCAGCAGCTTAGCGGGGTCCTACAATGAGCAGTTCTTC.

The rearrangement links TRBV7-9 to TRBJ1-1; D ambiguous. Deletions cut 3 bases from V and 0 bases from J, with 5 bases between. The CDR3 is made up of 13 amino acids. CDR1 is SEHNR and CDR2 is FQNEAQ in the germline V gene (reference sequence). CDR3 sequence (DNA): TGTGCCAGCAGCTTTAACATGAACACTGAAGCTTTCTTT. Translating gives CASSFNMNTEAFF. Using reference TRBV7-9 and TRBJ1-1 for the parts outside the CDR3, the full variable domain is DTGVSQNPRHKITKRGQNVTFRCDPISEHNRLYWYRQTLGQGPEFLTYFQNEAQLEKSRLLSDRFSAERPKGSFSTLEIQRTEQGDSAMYLCASSFNMNTEAFFGQGTRLTVV.

This chain links TRBV19 with TRBJ2-3; D uncertain. The length of the CDR3 is 13 residues. Germline loops: CDR1 LNHDA, CDR2 SQIVND (reference sequence). V was cut by 3 bases and J by 1 base, with 5 bases left in between. The CDR3 protein is CASSISGTDTQYF. CDR3 DNA: TGTGCCAGTAGTATCTCGGGCACAGATACGCAGTATTTT.

This chain uses TRBV7-2 with TRBJ1-2; TRBD1 matches 8 bases. V shed 4 bases and J 3 bases; nucleotides not matched to a gene: 1. CDR3 length: 13 amino acids. Germline values: CDR1 SGHTA, CDR2 FQGNSA. CDR3 sequence (DNA): TGTGCCAGCAGCTCCAGGGGGCACTATGGCTACACCTTC. Its translation: CASSSRGHYGYTF.

The chain recombines TRBV9 with TRBJ2-3, with a tentative D call TRBD2 (6 bases). There are 14 residues in the CDR3. Germline-derived CDR1 and CDR2 are SGDLS and YYNGEE. V was trimmed by 0 bases and J by 5 bases, leaving 10 bases between them. The chain's CDR3 is CASSVVGSGDTQYF. The CDR3 DNA is TGTGCCAGCAGCGTAGTCGGTAGCGGAGATACGCAGTATTTT.

The chain has TRBV7-9 and TRBJ2-4; 8 nucleotides align to TRBD1. The CDR3 covers 13 residues. Germline CDR1 and CDR2: SEHNR and FQNEAQ (reference sequence). The J segment lost 12 bases and the V segment lost 1 base, leaving 5 bases of the junction unmatched. The CDR3 is CASSLVPQGGQYF. In DNA, the CDR3 is TGTGCCAGCAGCTTAGTTCCACAGGGGGGTCAGTACTTC.

V gene TRBV2 combines with J gene TRBJ2-1; 10 bases are a match to TRBD1. The length of the CDR3 is 15 residues. V trimming: 8 bases; J trimming: 4 bases; junction bases outside the gene matches: 8. The germline gives CDR1 SNHLY, CDR2 FYNNEI. CDR3: CASGTGAISYNEQFF. For the CDR3, the DNA is TGTGCCAGCGGGACAGGGGCGATCTCGTACAATGAGCAGTTCTTC.

The chain uses TRBV30 and TRBJ2-5; D gene uncertain. This CDR3 is built from 12 residues. CDR1 is GTSNPN and CDR2 is SVGIG in the germline V gene (reference sequence). Trimming shortened V by 2 bases and J by 2 bases, and 6 bases separated the two germline ends. The CDR3 loop reads CAWSQVQETQYF. CDR3 DNA sequence: TGTGCCTGGAGTCAGGTTCAAGAGACCCAGTACTTC.

The rearrangement uses TRBV6-2 or TRBV6-3 and TRBJ2-1, with a tentative D call TRBD1 (5 bases). V was clipped by 5 bases and J by 7 bases, with 9 bases between them. This CDR3 comprises 12 residues. Germline-derived CDR1 and CDR2 are MNHEY and SVGEGT. The CDR3 loop reads CASSLTGNEQFF. The CDR3 DNA is TGTGCCAGCAGTCTAACAGGTAATGAGCAGTTCTTC.

The sample holds one count of this clone. This chain uses TRBV5-5 with TRBJ1-5; D is perhaps TRBD1 (6 bases). Trimming stripped 4 bases from V and 7 bases from J, with 24 bases between. This CDR3 region has 17 residues. CDR1 and CDR2 (germline): SGHKS, YYEKEE (reference sequence). As DNA, the CDR3 is TGTGCCAGCAGCCGAATATGGGACACGACGTTAGGGCAGCCCCAGCATTTT. Translated: CASSRIWDTTLGQPQHF.

The sample holds one count of this clone. The chain combines TRBV6-5 with TRBJ2-1; TRBD1 is a possible D gene (6 bases). V lost 4 bases, J lost 9 bases, and 16 bases lay in between. Germline CDR1 reads MNHEY; CDR2 reads SVGAGI. The CDR3 runs to 14 residues. The CDR3 sequence: CASSSPGRRGEQFF. The CDR3 region has the DNA TGTGCCAGCAGTTCCCCCGGCCGCAGGGGTGAGCAGTTCTTC.

CDR3 loop: CASSRMESSYEQYF. DNA for the CDR3: TGTGCCAGCAGCCGGATGGAGTCTTCCTACGAGCAGTACTTC. The chain combines TRBV6-5 with TRBJ2-7; D gene uncertain. Trimming pared 6 bases from V and 1 base from J, leaving 13 bases between. The CDR3 is 14 amino acids. CDR1 is MNHEY, CDR2 SVGAGI, per germline.

This sequence joins TRBV18 and TRBJ1-1; D gene unclear. Germline V gives CDR1 KGHSH, CDR2 LQKENI. This CDR3 comprises 14 residues. Trimming removed 6 bases from V and 5 bases from J, with 16 bases in between. CDR3 in DNA: TGTGCCAGCTCCCCCAAGGAGGGAAGGACTGAAGCTTTCTTT. It codes for CASSPKEGRTEAFF.

V gene TRBV28 combines with J gene TRBJ1-1, with D possibly being TRBD1 (6 bases). The CDR3 is 13 residues long. V was cut by 10 bases and J by 5 bases, with 17 bases left in between. Germline-derived CDR1 and CDR2 are MDHEN and SYDVKM. The CDR3: CAILQGGRTEAFF. The CDR3 DNA reads as TGTGCCATTCTACAGGGCGGGAGAACTGAAGCTTTCTTT.

V usage is TRBV28 and J usage is TRBJ1-2; D remains ambiguous. Trimming took 6 bases from V and 2 from J, leaving 16 bases between them. The CDR3 has 15 residues. Per the germline V gene, CDR1 is MDHEN and CDR2 is SYDVKM. The CDR3 DNA sequence: TGTGCCAGCAGCCAAAACCGACTGCCCAACTATGGCTACACCTTC. It specifies CASSQNRLPNYGYTF.

The rearrangement joins TRBV6-2 or TRBV6-3 to TRBJ2-3; D is ambiguous. The CDR3 has 15 amino acids. The germline CDR1 and CDR2 sequences are MNHEY and SVGEGT. The V end was cut by 2 bases, the J end by 4 bases, with 13 bases between. DNA for the CDR3: TGTGCCAGCAGTTACCCCCCTTTAGTTCCAGATACGCAGTATTTT. This encodes CASSYPPLVPDTQYF.

The chain is built from TRBV29-1 and TRBJ2-3, with 11 positions matching TRBD1. CDR3 size: 14 residues. Germline lookup yields CDR1 SQVTM and CDR2 ANQGSEA. Trimming removed 8 bases from V and 2 bases from J; junction bases left unmatched: 6. CDR3 sequence reads: CSTGDRGSTDTQYF. CDR3 DNA sequence: TGCAGCACGGGGGACAGGGGGTCCACAGATACGCAGTATTTT.

The chain couples TRBV29-1 to TRBJ1-6, with a weak D call TRBD1 (6 bases). Germline V gene sequence: CDR1 SQVTM, CDR2 ANQGSEA. The V end was cut by 5 bases, the J end by 8 bases, with 13 bases between. This CDR3 contains 13 residues. The CDR3 region has the DNA TGCAGCGTTAGTCAGGGGCGAGATTCACCCCTCCACTTT. Its protein is CSVSQGRDSPLHF.

This sequence joins TRBV6-2 or TRBV6-3 and TRBJ2-6, with D possibly being TRBD1 (6 bases). The CDR3 is 14 residues long. V lost 6 bases to trimming and J lost 4 bases, with 10 bases between them. Germline CDR1 reads MNHEY; CDR2 reads SVGEGT. In nucleotides, the CDR3 is TGTGCCAGCAGCGGGGACACCGGGGCCAACGTCCTGACTTTC. It is translated as CASSGDTGANVLTF.

The rearrangement uses TRBV7-2 and TRBJ2-1, with D unresolved. The V end was cut by 4 bases, the J end by 6 bases, with 19 bases between. The CDR3 extends over 16 amino acids. The germline CDR1 and CDR2 sequences are SGHTA and FQGNSA. CDR3 sequence (DNA): TGTGCCAGCAGCTCAGACCTAGTTAGTGGTGGCAATGAGCAGTTCTTC. Translating it yields CASSSDLVSGGNEQFF.

This clone was detected once. V gene TRBV4-1 combines with J gene TRBJ2-7, with a weak D call TRBD1 (6 bases). CDR1 is MGHRA and CDR2 is YSYEKL in the germline V gene. The ends were cut back, 1 base at V and 2 bases at J, with 12 bases in the middle. CDR3 length: 15 residues. The CDR3 region has the DNA TGCGCCAGCAGCCAAGGGCAGGGGCGAGCCTACGAGCAGTACTTC. This gives the protein CASSQGQGRAYEQYF.

The rearrangement links TRBV11-3 to TRBJ2-7, with D possibly matching TRBD2 (6 bases). The germline V and J ends were trimmed by 1 base and 6 bases, with 13 bases remaining between them. This CDR3 is built from 14 residues. Per germline, CDR1 SGHNT and CDR2 YENEEA. The CDR3 reads CASSLGRASTEQYF. The CDR3 region has the DNA TGTGCCAGCAGCTTAGGGAGGGCTAGTACCGAGCAGTACTTC.

This clone was seen only a few times. The genes are TRBV7-9 and TRBJ1-1, with 7 bases that match TRBD1. CDR3 length: 17 amino acids. Looked up from germline, CDR1 is SEHNR and CDR2 is FQNEAQ (reference sequence). Trimming cost V 10 bases and J 3 bases; bases outside gene matches: 20. The CDR3 reads CATISAPDRALDTEAFF. The DNA of the CDR3 is TGTGCCACCATCTCGGCCCCCGACAGGGCCTTAGACACTGAAGCTTTCTTT.

The chain combines TRBV24-1 with TRBJ2-5, with 8 bases fitting TRBD1. CDR3 size: 17 residues. Germline V gives CDR1 KGHDR, CDR2 SFDVKD. Trimming at V came to 3 bases and at J to 7 bases, leaving 15 bases not matched to a gene. The CDR3 region is CATSDTGQGLSIRTQYF. The CDR3, as DNA: TGTGCCACCAGTGATACCGGACAGGGACTTAGTATCCGGACCCAGTACTTC.

The CDR3 loop is CASSLEQGYEQYF. DNA for the CDR3: TGTGCCAGCAGCTTGGAACAGGGCTACGAGCAGTACTTC. The chain recombines TRBV5-4 with TRBJ2-7; the D gene is possibly TRBD1 (6 bases). V was clipped by 0 bases and J by 3 bases, with 7 bases between them. The length of the CDR3 is 13 residues. Germline CDR1 is SGHNT and CDR2 is YYREEE (reference sequence).

This clone is termed medium-sized. The chain's CDR3 is CASSAGGADTQYF. The CDR3 bases are TGCGCCAGCAGTGCAGGGGGCGCAGATACGCAGTATTTT. V gene TRBV10-1 combines with J gene TRBJ2-3; TRBD1 matches at 8 bases. With 4 bases clipped from V and 4 bases from J, the junction kept 1 base outside the gene matches. Germline V gives CDR1 WNHNN, CDR2 SYGVQD (reference sequence). This CDR3 has 13 residues.

This chain links TRBV30 with TRBJ1-3; 7 nucleotides agree with TRBD1. Looked up from germline, CDR1 is GTSNPN and CDR2 is SVGIG (reference sequence). The CDR3 is 17 amino acids. J gave up 4 bases and V 7 bases, and 19 bases lay outside the gene matches. This chain's CDR3 is CASGGQTGLTGGNTIYF. In DNA form, the CDR3 reads TGTGCCTCTGGTGGACAGACAGGGCTGACGGGGGGAAACACCATATATTTT.

This CDR3 is CASSFFLQGHGYTF. DNA for the CDR3: TGTGCCAGCAGTTTTTTTCTCCAGGGCCATGGCTACACCTTC. The chain recombines TRBV28 with TRBJ1-2, with D possibly matching TRBD1 (5 bases). Between the trimmed V and J ends, which lost 3 bases and 6 bases, there was a span of 14 bases. Germline CDR1 and CDR2: MDHEN and SYDVKM. CDR3 length equals 14 residues.

The chain joins TRBV5-1 to TRBJ2-7, with unresolved D. The CDR3 length is 15 residues. The germline CDR1 and CDR2 sequences are SGHRS and YFSETQ. Trimming stripped 0 bases from V and 1 base from J, with 11 bases between. CDR3 sequence (DNA): TGCGCCAGCAGCTTGGACGCAGAGGTGTCCTACGAGCAGTACTTC. Encoded protein: CASSLDAEVSYEQYF.